This is a list of T cell receptor beta chains from one sample in a study of early T cells in non-severe SARS-CoV-2 infection. TCRdb used MiXCR to reprocess the 5' RACE reads, holding one entry per CDR3 protein. This sample has under 70,000 distinct CDR3 sequences, with roughly an eighth found just once. Sample: whole blood. These receptors were obtained from an adult who was a healthcare worker with PCR-confirmed SARS-CoV-2 infection or an uninfected control (not recorded which). The conserved cysteine and the conserved F or W are not part of the CDR3 here.

j_call | v_call | cdr3_aa
TRBJ1-1 | TRBV1 | TSIDGHLPILNTEAF
TRBJ1-2 | TRBV28 | ASRTTSLKGYT
TRBJ2-2 | TRBV5-6 | ASSLVAGGPRTGELF
TRBJ2-7 | TRBV7-9 | ASSFRQSYEQY
TRBJ2-3 | TRBV7-9 | ASSRDTQY
TRBJ2-7 | TRBV4-2 | ASSQGLDYEQY
TRBJ2-4 | TRBV11-2 | ASSAFSDPGNIQY
TRBJ1-3 | TRBV7-2 | ASSFFSRAGNTIY
TRBJ1-1 | TRBV20-1 | SARESRATGQGLEAF
TRBJ2-7 | TRBV24-1 | ATSGGSSYEQY